What follows are 13 T cell receptor beta chains derived from one specimen sequenced in a study of OX40 agonist ivuxolimab in advanced cancers. Sequencing used immunoSEQ multiplex PCR; TCRdb keeps in-frame clones, though not all of them. The sample contains 35,000 to 40,000 clones, around 82% of which appear only once. The source material was CD4+ or CD8+ T cells sorted from blood, sampled in a trial of the OX40 agonist ivuxolimab. All receptors come from an adult with an advanced solid tumor such as melanoma, head and neck, liver or kidney cancer.

The chain links TRBV21-1 to TRBJ1-5. TRBV21-1 is a pseudogene segment. This CDR3 is built from 19 residues. In DNA, the CDR3 is TGTGCCAGCAGCAAAGAAGGGGGACTCCGGACCACTAGCAATCAGCCCCAGCATTTT. Protein product: CASSKEGGLRTTSNQPQHF.

J is TRBJ1-1 and V is TRBV7-2; no reliable D call. Trimming left V 0 bases short and J 8 bases short, with 13 bases between. The germline V gene encodes CDR1 SGHTA and CDR2 FQGNSA. The CDR3 consists of 14 residues. CDR3 region: CASSLAAAGREAFF. In nucleotides, the CDR3 is TGTGCCAGCAGCTTAGCCGCAGCCGGACGGGAAGCTTTCTTT. Full variable domain (remainder filled in from reference TRBV7-2 and TRBJ1-1): GAGVSQSPSNKVTEKGKDVELRCDPISGHTALYWYRQSLGQGLEFLIYFQGNSAPDKSGLPSDRFSAERTGGSVSTLTIQRTQQEDSAVYLCASSLAAAGREAFFGQGTRLTVV.

The chain links TRBV4-3 to TRBJ2-2, with D possibly called TRBD1 or TRBD2 (5 bases each). The ends were cut back, 0 bases at V and 7 bases at J, with 18 bases in the middle. This CDR3 is built from 17 residues. Germline V gene sequence: CDR1 LGHNA, CDR2 YSLEER. The CDR3 protein is CASSQENTAVGDGELFF. CDR3 in DNA: TGCGCCAGCAGCCAAGAGAACACGGCGGTGGGGGACGGGGAGCTGTTTTTT.

The chain employs TRBV10-1 and TRBJ2-7; TRBD1 is a possible D gene (5 bases). CDR3 size: 17 residues. Germline-derived CDR1 and CDR2 are WNHNN and SYGVQD (reference sequence). Trimming removed 3 bases from V and 4 bases from J, with 22 bases in between. This chain's CDR3 is CASSESSYRQIRYEQYF. CDR3 in DNA: TGCGCCAGCAGTGAAAGTTCGTACCGACAGATCAGGTACGAGCAGTACTTC.

DNA for the CDR3: TGTGCCAGCAGCTTCGGGCCACCGGGGACAGATACGCAGTATTTT. Encoded protein: CASSFGPPGTDTQYF. J is TRBJ2-3 and V is TRBV5-4, with a tentative D call TRBD2 (5 bases). This CDR3 has 15 residues. V lost 2 bases and J lost 3, with 13 bases in between. Germline V gene lookup returns CDR1 SGHNT and CDR2 YYREEE (reference sequence).

The J gene is TRBJ1-5, the V gene TRBV6-6, with D perhaps matching TRBD1 (5 bases). Germline values: CDR1 MNHNY, CDR2 SVGAGI (reference sequence). V was clipped by 7 bases and J by 1 base, with 14 bases between them. The CDR3 is 15 residues long. The CDR3 is CASITGTQSNQPQHF. CDR3 nucleotides: TGTGCCAGCATAACCGGGACTCAAAGCAATCAGCCCCAGCATTTT.

This sequence joins TRBV7-2 and TRBJ2-1; D uncertain. V lost 5 bases to trimming and J lost 5 bases, with 4 bases between them. CDR1 is SGHTA, CDR2 FQGNSA, per germline. The CDR3 is made up of 11 amino acids. The CDR3 sequence is CASSGHNEQFF. The CDR3 DNA reads TGTGCCAGCAGCGGCCACAATGAGCAGTTCTTC.

V usage is TRBV7-8 and J usage is TRBJ2-7, with D perhaps being TRBD1 or TRBD2 (5 bases each). The CDR3 is 14 residues long. The V and J ends lost 3 bases and 6 bases respectively, with 15 bases between them. The V gene's germline CDR1 is SGHVS and CDR2 FQNEAQ. CDR3 protein: CASSFLREGGEQYF. The CDR3 region has the DNA TGTGCCAGCAGCTTCCTCAGGGAAGGAGGCGAGCAGTACTTC. The whole variable domain, filled in from reference TRBV7-8 and TRBJ2-7, reads GAGVSQSPRYKVAKRGQDVALRCDPISGHVSLFWYQQALGQGPEFLTYFQNEAQLDKSGLPSDRFFAERPEGSVSTLKIQRTQQEDSAVYLCASSFLREGGEQYFGPGTRLTVT.

This sequence joins TRBV5-3 and TRBJ2-2, with no clear D. Being an ORF, TRBV5-3 has a function that is uncertain. V was shortened by 2 bases and J by 8 bases, with 10 bases between the two germline ends. The CDR3 has 13 amino acids. CDR3 bases: TGTGCCAGAAGCTTCGGAGAGTTAGGGGAGCTGTTTTTT. This translates into CARSFGELGELFF.

The V gene is TRBV19, the J gene TRBJ2-1; possibly TRBD1 for D (5 bases). This CDR3 has 13 amino acids. Germline CDR1 LNHDA, CDR2 SQIVND (reference sequence). Trimming cost V 8 bases and J 7 bases, with 15 bases left between them. CDR3 in DNA: TGTGCCAGTGGATTCCAGGGTGAGAATGAGCAGTTCTTC. It specifies CASGFQGENEQFF.

The chain has TRBV10-1 and TRBJ2-1; no reliable D call. This CDR3 region has 15 residues. The ends were cut back, 0 bases at V and 3 bases at J, with 9 bases in the middle. The V gene's germline CDR1 is WNHNN and CDR2 SYGVQD (reference sequence). The CDR3 DNA follows: TGCGCCAGCAGTGAGTCGGCGTTGAACTACAATGAGCAGTTCTTC. Protein product: CASSESALNYNEQFF.

This clone was found once. The rearrangement links TRBV30 to TRBJ2-3, with D perhaps matching TRBD1 or TRBD2 (6 bases each). CDR1 and CDR2 from the germline V gene are GTSNPN and SVGIG (reference sequence). The CDR3 runs to 11 residues. Deletions cut 5 bases from V and 8 bases from J, with 11 bases between. This CDR3 reads CAWGGGFTQYF. The CDR3 bases are TGTGCCTGGGGAGGGGGTTTTACGCAGTATTTT. The variable domain in full, completed from reference TRBV30 and TRBJ2-3, reads SQTIHQWPATLVQPVGSPLSLECTVEGTSNPNLYWYRQAAGRGLQLLFYSVGIGQISSEVPQNLSASRPQDRQFILSSKKLLLSDSGFYLCAWGGGFTQYFGPGTRLTVL.

This clone was detected once. The rearrangement uses TRBV9 and TRBJ2-2; the match to TRBD1 covers 7 bases. The CDR3 is 16 amino acids. Germline V gene lookup returns CDR1 SGDLS and CDR2 YYNGEE. V shed 4 bases, J shed 3 bases, and the junction held 9 bases outside the gene matches. For the CDR3, the DNA is TGTGCCAGCAGCCCCGAGACAGGGATCGACACCGGGGAGCTGTTTTTT. Protein: CASSPETGIDTGELFF.